This section outlines one TCR beta chain sequence together with its context. V was pared by 4 bases and J by 8 bases, with 8 bases between. The CDR3 is 12 residues long. Germline V lookup: CDR1 KGHSH, CDR2 LQKENI. This specimen comes from a study of cytomegalovirus exposure and HLA in healthy donors. PCR amplification relied on 60 Vbeta primers (plus 13 Jbeta primers). Sequencing used immunoSEQ multiplex PCR; TCRdb keeps in-frame clones, though not all of them. This table holds 160,000 or so clones, roughly 82% found once. Sequencing input: PBMCs. V usage is TRBV18 and J usage is TRBJ2-2; no clear D. The sequence was obtained from a man aged 45-65 years in good health and CMV-seropositive. This CDR3 is CASSRKAGELFF. The CDR3 region has the DNA TGTGCCAGCTCACGAAAAGCTGGGGAGCTGTTTTTT.